This TCR beta chain was documented in a study of glioma-infiltrating T cells after dendritic cell vaccination. Here immunoSEQ multiplex PCR was the method, and the copy in TCRdb shows in-frame clones only, minus some. There are approximately 64,000 clones in the sample; approximately 78% occur only once, and less than 9.5% lies in the top ten. V dropped 0 bases and J dropped 4 bases, with 7 bases sitting between them. Germline V lookup: CDR1 MGHRA, CDR2 YSYEKL. This CDR3 comprises 14 residues. This receptor was obtained from a human donor with glioblastoma. V and J are TRBV4-1 and TRBJ1-5; no firm D call. Sample: blood, taken before dendritic cell vaccination. In nucleotides, the CDR3 is TGCGCCAGCAGCCAAGAATACAGTAATCAGCCCCAGCATTTT. Translated, it gives CASSQEYSNQPQHF.